Listed here are 5 T cell receptor beta chains from one sample, sequenced in a study of early stage breast cancer tumors. TCRdb's table, derived via immunoSEQ multiplex PCR, lists solely in-frame clones and lacks some. The sample holds 35,000 to 45,000 clones, about 68% seen once. Sequencing was done on a sample of blood. All receptors come from a person aged 55 to 75 with breast cancer.

The chain joins TRBV28 to TRBJ1-5; no firm D call. This CDR3 is 16 amino acids long. Trimming stripped 6 bases from V and 7 bases from J, with 22 bases between. Per the germline V gene, CDR1 is MDHEN and CDR2 is SYDVKM. CDR3 sequence (DNA): TGTGCCAGCAGGACTTTCGGCATTGGGGTGGCCCAGCCCCAGCATTTT. Amino acid sequence: CASRTFGIGVAQPQHF. Drawing the rest from reference TRBV28 and TRBJ1-5, the complete variable domain is DVKVTQSSRYLVKRTGEKVFLECVQDMDHENMFWYRQDPGLGLRLIYFSYDVKMKEKGDIPEGYSVSREKKERFSLILESASTNQTSMYLCASRTFGIGVAQPQHFGDGTRLSIL.

A word on this clone: The identical CDR3 is also encoded by other nucleotide sequences in the sample. The chain is built from TRBV19 and TRBJ1-1, with D perhaps TRBD1 (5 bases). V lost 3 bases, J lost 1 base, and 6 bases lay in between. Looked up from germline, CDR1 is LNHDA and CDR2 is SQIVND (reference sequence). The CDR3 length is 13 residues. CDR3 DNA: TGTGCCAGTAGTATTGGGACGAACACTGAAGCTTTCTTT. Protein: CASSIGTNTEAFF.

This clone was counted a few times. The chain uses TRBV4-1 and TRBJ2-1; 9 nucleotides align to TRBD2. V lost 4 bases, J lost 5 bases, and 6 bases stayed unmatched. There are 15 residues in the CDR3. CDR1 MGHRA and CDR2 YSYEKL come from the germline V gene. CDR3 DNA: TGCGCCAGCAGCCCGATAGCGGGGGCCAACAATGAGCAGTTCTTC. Translating gives CASSPIAGANNEQFF.

The rearrangement uses TRBV7-9 and TRBJ2-2, with D maybe TRBD2 (5 bases). The CDR3 contains 16 residues. With 5 bases removed from V and 0 bases from J, the gap between germline ends came to 13 bases. Germline values: CDR1 SEHNR, CDR2 FQNEAQ (reference sequence). The CDR3 DNA follows: TGTGCCAGCAGCCCTCGGACTGATTCGAACACCGGGGAGCTGTTTTTT. Translation gives CASSPRTDSNTGELFF.

This chain uses TRBV19 with TRBJ1-2; D ambiguous. CDR3 length: 13 residues. Deletions cut 3 bases from V and 6 bases from J, with 11 bases between. Germline lookup yields CDR1 LNHDA and CDR2 SQIVND (reference sequence). The DNA of the CDR3 is TGTGCCAGTAGTATCGGCAGGACCCATGGCTACACCTTC. This encodes CASSIGRTHGYTF.